This T cell receptor (beta chain) was captured in a study of T-cell reconstitution after alpha-beta-depleted transplantation in children. In its sample, this clonotype was seen a few times. Library preparation (for TCRbeta) was performed with unique molecular identifiers. TCRdb reprocessed the PCR reads with MiXCR, giving one entry per CDR3 protein. The sample lists 250,000 to 300,000 distinct CDR3 sequences, about a tenth occurring once. V was pared by 5 bases and J by 4 bases, with 10 bases between. The germline V gene encodes CDR1 SGHRS and CDR2 YFSETQ. CDR3 length: 13 amino acids. This receptor was taken from a human donor who donated a stem cell graft to a child with SCID. Sequencing used PBMCs from the stem cell graft donor, obtained from the stem cell graft. The chain is built from TRBV5-1 and TRBJ1-5; D is perhaps TRBD1 (6 bases). The CDR3 here is CASRGGQNQPQHF. The DNA of the CDR3 is TGCGCCAGCAGGGGGGGCCAGAATCAGCCCCAGCATTTT.